This T cell receptor (beta chain) derives from a study of blood T cells in healthy people across ages. The V end was cut by 0 bases, the J end by 2 bases, with 12 bases between. Germline V lookup: CDR1 SGDLS, CDR2 YYNGEE. CDR3 size: 16 residues. A J-beta primer mix and a sample-barcoded 5' primer were used in a second PCR of about 6 to 12 cycles. Researchers report that a template-switch adaptor with 12 random nucleotides tagged each cDNA molecule. TCRdb redid the calling of the 5' RACE reads with MiXCR, one entry per CDR3 protein. This table holds 650,000 to 900,000 distinct CDR3 sequences, 62% found once.

Sequenced material: blood. This sequence joins TRBV9 and TRBJ1-5; D is perhaps TRBD1 (6 bases). This sequence originates from a man aged 25 to 45 in good health. The DNA of the CDR3 is TGTGCCAGCAGCGTAGACGGGGGGCAGGGCAATCAGCCCCAGCATTTT. Its translation: CASSVDGGQGNQPQHF.